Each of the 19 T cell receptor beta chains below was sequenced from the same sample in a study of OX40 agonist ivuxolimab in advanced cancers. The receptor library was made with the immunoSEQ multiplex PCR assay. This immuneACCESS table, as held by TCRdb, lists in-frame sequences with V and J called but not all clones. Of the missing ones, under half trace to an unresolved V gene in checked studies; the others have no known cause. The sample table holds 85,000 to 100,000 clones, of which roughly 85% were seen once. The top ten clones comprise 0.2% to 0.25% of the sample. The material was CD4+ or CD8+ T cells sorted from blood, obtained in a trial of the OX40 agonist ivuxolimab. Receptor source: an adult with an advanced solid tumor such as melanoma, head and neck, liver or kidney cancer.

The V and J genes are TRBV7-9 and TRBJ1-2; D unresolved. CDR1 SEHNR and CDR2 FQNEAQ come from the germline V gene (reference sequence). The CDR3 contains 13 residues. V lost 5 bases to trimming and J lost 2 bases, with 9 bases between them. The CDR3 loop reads CASSPGNNYGYTF. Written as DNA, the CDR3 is TGTGCCAGCAGCCCCGGCAACAACTATGGCTACACCTTC.

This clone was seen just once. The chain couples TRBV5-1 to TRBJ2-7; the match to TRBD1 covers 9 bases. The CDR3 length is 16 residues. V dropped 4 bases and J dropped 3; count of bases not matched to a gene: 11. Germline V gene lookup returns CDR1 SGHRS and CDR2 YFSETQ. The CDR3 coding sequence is TGCGCCAGCAGCGTGGCACCGGGACAGGGAATCTACGAGCAGTACTTC. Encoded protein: CASSVAPGQGIYEQYF.

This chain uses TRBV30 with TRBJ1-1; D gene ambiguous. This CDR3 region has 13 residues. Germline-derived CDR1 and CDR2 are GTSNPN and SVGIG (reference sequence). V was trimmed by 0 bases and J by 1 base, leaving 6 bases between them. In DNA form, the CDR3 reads TGTGCCTGGAGTGTACGCCCGAACACTGAAGCTTTCTTT. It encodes CAWSVRPNTEAFF.

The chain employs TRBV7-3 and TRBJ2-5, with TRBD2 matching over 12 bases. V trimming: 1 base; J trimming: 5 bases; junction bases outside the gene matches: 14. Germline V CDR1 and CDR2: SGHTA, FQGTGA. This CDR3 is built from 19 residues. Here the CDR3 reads CASSLSGSRLAGEDETQYF. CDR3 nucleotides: TGTGCCAGCAGCTTAAGTGGGTCACGACTAGCGGGAGAGGATGAGACCCAGTACTTC.

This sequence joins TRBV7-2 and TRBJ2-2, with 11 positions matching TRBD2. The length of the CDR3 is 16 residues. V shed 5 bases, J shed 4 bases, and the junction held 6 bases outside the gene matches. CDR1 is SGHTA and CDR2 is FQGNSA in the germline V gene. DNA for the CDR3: TGTGCCAGCAGCGTAACTAGCGGGAGAGGCACCGGGGAGCTGTTTTTT. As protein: CASSVTSGRGTGELFF. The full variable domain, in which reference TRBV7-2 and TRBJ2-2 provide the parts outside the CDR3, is GAGVSQSPSNKVTEKGKDVELRCDPISGHTALYWYRQSLGQGLEFLIYFQGNSAPDKSGLPSDRFSAERTGGSVSTLTIQRTQQEDSAVYLCASSVTSGRGTGELFFGEGSRLTVL.

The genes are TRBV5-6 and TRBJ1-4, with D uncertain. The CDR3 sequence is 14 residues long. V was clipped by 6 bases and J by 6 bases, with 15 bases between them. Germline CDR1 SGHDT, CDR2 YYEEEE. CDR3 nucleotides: TGTGCCAGCATTAACTACCGGGCCGATGAAAAACTGTTTTTT. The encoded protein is CASINYRADEKLFF.

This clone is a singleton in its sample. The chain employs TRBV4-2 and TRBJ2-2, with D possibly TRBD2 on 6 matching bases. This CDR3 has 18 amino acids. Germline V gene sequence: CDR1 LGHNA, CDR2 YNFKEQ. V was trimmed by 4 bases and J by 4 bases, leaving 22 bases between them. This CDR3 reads CASSPSGLSGTFTGELFF. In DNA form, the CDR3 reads TGTGCCAGCAGCCCGTCGGGACTGTCGGGAACCTTCACCGGGGAGCTGTTTTTT.

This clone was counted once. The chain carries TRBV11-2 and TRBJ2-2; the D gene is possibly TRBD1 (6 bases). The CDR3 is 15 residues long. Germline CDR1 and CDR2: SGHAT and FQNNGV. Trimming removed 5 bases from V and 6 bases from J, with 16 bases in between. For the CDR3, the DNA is TGTGCCAGCAGCACCAGCCAGGGGCTGCCCGGGGAGCTGTTTTTT. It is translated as CASSTSQGLPGELFF.

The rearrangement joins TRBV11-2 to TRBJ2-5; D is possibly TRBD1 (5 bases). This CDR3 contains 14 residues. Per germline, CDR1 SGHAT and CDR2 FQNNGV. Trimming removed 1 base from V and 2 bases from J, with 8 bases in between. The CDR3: CASSLVDRQETQYF. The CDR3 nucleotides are TGTGCCAGCAGCTTAGTAGACAGACAAGAGACCCAGTACTTC.

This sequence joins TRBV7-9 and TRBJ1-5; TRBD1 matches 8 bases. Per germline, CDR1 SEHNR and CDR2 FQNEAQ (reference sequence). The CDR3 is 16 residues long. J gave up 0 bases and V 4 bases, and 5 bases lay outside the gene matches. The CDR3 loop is CASSSGTGDSNQPQHF. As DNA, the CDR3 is TGTGCCAGCAGCTCCGGGACAGGAGATAGCAATCAGCCCCAGCATTTT.

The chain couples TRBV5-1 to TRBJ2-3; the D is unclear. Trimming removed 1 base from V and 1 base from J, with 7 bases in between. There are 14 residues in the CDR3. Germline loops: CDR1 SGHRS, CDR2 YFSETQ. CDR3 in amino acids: CASSLLSGTDTQYF. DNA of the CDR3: TGCGCCAGCAGCTTGCTCTCAGGCACAGATACGCAGTATTTT.

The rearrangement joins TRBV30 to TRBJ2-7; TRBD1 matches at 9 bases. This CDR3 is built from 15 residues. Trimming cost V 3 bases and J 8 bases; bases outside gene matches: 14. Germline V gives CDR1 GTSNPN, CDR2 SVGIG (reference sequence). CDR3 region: CAWRKEQGAFAQQYF. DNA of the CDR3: TGTGCCTGGAGAAAAGAACAGGGGGCGTTTGCTCAGCAGTACTTC.

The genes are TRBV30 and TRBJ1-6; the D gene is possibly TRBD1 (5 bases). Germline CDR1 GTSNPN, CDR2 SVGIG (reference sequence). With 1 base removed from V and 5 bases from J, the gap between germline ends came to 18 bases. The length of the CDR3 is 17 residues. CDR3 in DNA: TGTGCCTGGAGTGCCCCTGGGGCAGGGCCCAATAATTCACCCCTCCACTTT. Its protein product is CAWSAPGAGPNNSPLHF.

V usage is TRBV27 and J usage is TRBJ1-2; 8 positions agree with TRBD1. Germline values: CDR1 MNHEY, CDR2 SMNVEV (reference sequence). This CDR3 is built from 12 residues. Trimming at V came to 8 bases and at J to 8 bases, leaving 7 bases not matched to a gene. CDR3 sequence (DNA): TGTGCCAGCGGTGCAGGGGGCGGCGGCTACACCTTC. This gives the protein CASGAGGGGYTF.

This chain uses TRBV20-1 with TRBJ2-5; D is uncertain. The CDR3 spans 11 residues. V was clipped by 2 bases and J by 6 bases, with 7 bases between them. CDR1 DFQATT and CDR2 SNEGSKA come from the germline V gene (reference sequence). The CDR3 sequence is CSARLGQTQYF. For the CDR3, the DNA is TGCAGTGCTAGACTCGGACAGACCCAGTACTTC.

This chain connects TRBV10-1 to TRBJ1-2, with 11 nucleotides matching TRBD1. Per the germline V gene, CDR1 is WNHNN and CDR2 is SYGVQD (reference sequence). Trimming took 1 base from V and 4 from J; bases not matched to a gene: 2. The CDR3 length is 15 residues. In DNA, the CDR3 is TGCGCCAGCAGTGAGTGGACAGGGGGCTTCTATGGCTACACCTTC. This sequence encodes CASSEWTGGFYGYTF.

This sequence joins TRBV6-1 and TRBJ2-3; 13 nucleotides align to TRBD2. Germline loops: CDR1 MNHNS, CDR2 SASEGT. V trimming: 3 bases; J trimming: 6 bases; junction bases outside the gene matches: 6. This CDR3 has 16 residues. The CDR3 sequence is CASSDILAGGPDTQYF. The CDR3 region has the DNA TGTGCCAGCAGTGACATACTAGCGGGGGGGCCGGATACGCAGTATTTT.

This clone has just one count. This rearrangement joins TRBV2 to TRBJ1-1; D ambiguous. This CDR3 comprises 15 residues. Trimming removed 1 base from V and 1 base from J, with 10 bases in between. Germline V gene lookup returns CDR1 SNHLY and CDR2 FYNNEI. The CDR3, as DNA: TGTGCCAGCAGTGAAGATGAGGCTGGGAACACTGAAGCTTTCTTT. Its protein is CASSEDEAGNTEAFF.

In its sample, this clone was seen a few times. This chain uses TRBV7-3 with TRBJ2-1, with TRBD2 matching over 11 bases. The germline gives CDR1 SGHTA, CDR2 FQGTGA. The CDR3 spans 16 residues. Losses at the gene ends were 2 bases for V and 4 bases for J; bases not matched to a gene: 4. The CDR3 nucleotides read TGTGCCAGCAGCTTAGTCGGGACTAGCGGTTACAATGAGCAGTTCTTC. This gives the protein CASSLVGTSGYNEQFF. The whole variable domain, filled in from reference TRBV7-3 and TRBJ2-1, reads GAGVSQTPSNKVTEKGKYVELRCDPISGHTALYWYRQSLGQGPEFLIYFQGTGAADDSGLPNDRFFAVRPEGSVSTLKIQRTERGDSAVYLCASSLVGTSGYNEQFFGPGTRLTVL.